The entry that follows covers one T cell receptor beta chain sequence. The antigen remains unidentified. Produced via immunoSEQ multiplex PCR; TCRdb's table is partial and in-frame only. Here the sample spans 150,000 to 170,000 clones, around 84% being singletons. J gave up 9 bases and V 5 bases, and 8 bases lay outside the gene matches. The CDR3 contains 13 residues. Germline loops: CDR1 SEHNR, CDR2 FQNEAQ (reference sequence). The data belong to a study of cytomegalovirus exposure and HLA in healthy donors. Study-wide context: The 90 to 150 validation repertoires were produced on the same platform as the roughly 720 repertoires of the first cohort. This was reported in a later analysis. Study results and caveats: It was confirmed in vitro that a few of the CMV-associated chains were specific for CMV antigens. Associated with cytomegalovirus, according to the listing, were fewer than 200 TCR beta chains.

The receptor's source is a human donor in good health. Specimen: PBMCs. This chain connects TRBV7-9 to TRBJ1-2, with 8 bases that match TRBD1. The CDR3 here is CASSPTGVLSYTF. Written as DNA, the CDR3 is TGTGCCAGCAGCCCGACAGGGGTTCTGAGCTACACCTTC.